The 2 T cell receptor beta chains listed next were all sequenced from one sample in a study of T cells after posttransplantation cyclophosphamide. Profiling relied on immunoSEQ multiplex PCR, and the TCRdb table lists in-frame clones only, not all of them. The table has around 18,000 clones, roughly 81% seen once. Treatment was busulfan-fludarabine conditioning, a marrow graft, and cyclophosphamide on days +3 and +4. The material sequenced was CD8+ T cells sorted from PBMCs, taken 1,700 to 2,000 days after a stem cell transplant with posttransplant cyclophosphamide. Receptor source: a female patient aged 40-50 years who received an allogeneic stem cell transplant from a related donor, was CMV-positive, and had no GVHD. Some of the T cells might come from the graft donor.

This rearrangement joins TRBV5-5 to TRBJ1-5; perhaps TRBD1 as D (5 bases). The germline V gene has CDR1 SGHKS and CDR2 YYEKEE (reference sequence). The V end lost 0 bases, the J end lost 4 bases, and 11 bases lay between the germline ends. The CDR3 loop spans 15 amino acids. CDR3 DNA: TGTGCCAGCAGCTTGGGGTTCAGGGCGAATCAGCCCCAGCATTTT. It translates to CASSLGFRANQPQHF.

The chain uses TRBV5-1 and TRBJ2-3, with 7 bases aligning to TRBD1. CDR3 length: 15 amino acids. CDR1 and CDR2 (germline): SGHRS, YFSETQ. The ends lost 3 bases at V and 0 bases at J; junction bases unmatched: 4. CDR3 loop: CASSSGTASTDTQYF. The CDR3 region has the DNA TGCGCCAGCAGCTCCGGGACAGCGAGCACAGATACGCAGTATTTT.